The following is a T cell receptor beta chain sequence with its context. This CDR3 has 12 residues. V lost 1 base and J 6 bases, leaving 8 bases between the germline ends. CDR1 and CDR2 (germline): SGHNT, YYREEE (reference sequence). Method: immunoSEQ multiplex PCR; TCRdb's copy keeps in-frame clones and lacks some. This sample has hundreds of thousands of clones, with 89% found just once. This sample is drawn from a study of blood T cell repertoires in COVID-19. Across the study: Acute-phase and convalescent COVID-19 samples originated in the United States, Italy and Spain. T cells, B-cell-depleted T cells, or PBMCs supplied cDNA or gDNA.

Everyone who took part was roughly 18 to 95 years old, and they came from 24 US areas. Participants were placed into cohorts based on the clinical history they reported. What was sequenced was PBMCs or T cells enriched from blood (not recorded which). The clonotype originates from a woman aged 40 to 50 who had recovered from COVID-19. The chain joins TRBV5-4 to TRBJ2-7; D remains unclear. CDR3 residues: CASSLRSGEQYF. The DNA of the CDR3 is TGTGCCAGCAGCTTGCGTTCCGGCGAGCAGTACTTC. The whole variable domain, filled in from reference TRBV5-4 and TRBJ2-7, reads ETGVTQSPTHLIKTRGQQVTLRCSSQSGHNTVSWYQQALGQGPQFIFQYYREEENGRGNFPPRFSGLQFPNYSSELNVNALELDDSALYLCASSLRSGEQYFGPGTRLTVT.